This entry lists 28 T cell receptor beta chains sequenced from one sample in a study of blood T cell repertoires in COVID-19. Sequencing was performed with immunoSEQ multiplex PCR; in TCRdb, only in-frame clones are kept and a portion is missing. The repertoire holds about 480,000 clones, with approximately 90% as singletons. The sequenced material came from PBMCs or T cells enriched from blood (not recorded which). The origin of the receptors is a woman between 40 and 55 years old who had recovered from COVID-19.

V is TRBV10-3 and J is TRBJ1-1, with 8 bases that match TRBD1. This CDR3 comprises 12 residues. In germline, CDR1 is ENHRY, CDR2 SYGVKD. The V gene end was trimmed by 7 bases and the J gene end by 6 bases; junction bases not matched to a gene: 4. The CDR3 loop is CAIIGQGAEAFF. In DNA, the CDR3 is TGTGCCATCATTGGACAGGGCGCTGAAGCTTTCTTT.

V is TRBV5-4 and J is TRBJ1-2; 7 bases align to TRBD1. Germline V lookup: CDR1 SGHNT, CDR2 YYREEE (reference sequence). The junction had 7 bases not matched to a gene; V was cut back by 5 bases and J by 0 bases. The CDR3 loop spans 15 amino acids. The CDR3 DNA sequence: TGTGCCAGCAGATCCGGGACAGTACCTAACTATGGCTACACCTTC. This translates into CASRSGTVPNYGYTF.

The chain has TRBV6-5 and TRBJ1-1; a possible D gene is TRBD1 (6 bases). CDR1 and CDR2 (germline): MNHEY, SVGAGI. V was pared by 0 bases and J by 0 bases, with 11 bases between. The CDR3 loop spans 16 amino acids. The CDR3 here is CASSYSVGQLNTEAFF. CDR3 sequence (DNA): TGTGCCAGCAGTTACTCGGTAGGACAGTTGAACACTGAAGCTTTCTTT.

The rearrangement links TRBV25-1 to TRBJ2-7; 10 bases agree with TRBD2. The junction had 5 bases not matched to a gene; V was cut back by 3 bases and J by 0 bases. The germline V gene encodes CDR1 MGHDK and CDR2 SYGVNS. CDR3 size: 16 residues. CDR3 residues: CASSDLTSGNSYEQYF. The DNA for the CDR3 is TGTGCCAGCAGTGACCTCACTAGCGGGAACTCCTACGAGCAGTACTTC.

This clone was seen a single time. The chain recombines TRBV10-3 with TRBJ2-7; 14 nucleotides agree with TRBD2. From germline, CDR1 is ENHRY and CDR2 SYGVKD. This CDR3 contains 15 residues. V was pared by 2 bases and J by 5 bases, with 2 bases of the junction left unmatched. CDR3: CAISEGTSGRHEQYF. CDR3 coding DNA: TGTGCCATCAGTGAGGGGACTAGCGGGAGACACGAGCAGTACTTC.

This chain connects TRBV5-1 to TRBJ1-2; D is perhaps TRBD1 (6 bases). The germline CDR1 and CDR2 sequences are SGHRS and YFSETQ. The CDR3 extends over 14 amino acids. V lost 0 bases and J 4 bases, leaving 10 bases between the germline ends. The DNA of the CDR3 is TGCGCCAGCAGCTTGGGGGACACATCCTATGGCTACACCTTC. Translation gives CASSLGDTSYGYTF.

The chain employs TRBV5-1 and TRBJ1-3; 8 bases match TRBD1. Germline V lookup: CDR1 SGHRS, CDR2 YFSETQ. This CDR3 has 16 amino acids. J gave up 0 bases and V 0 bases, and 2 bases lay outside the gene matches. The CDR3 nucleotides are TGCGCCAGCAGCTTGGGTGGGACAGGCTCTGGAAACACCATATATTTT. Translating it yields CASSLGGTGSGNTIYF.

The chain joins TRBV3-1 (or the pseudogene TRBV3-2) to TRBJ1-4; 8 bases fit TRBD1. Germline-derived CDR1 and CDR2 are LGHDT and YNNKEL (reference sequence). There are 17 residues in the CDR3. After removal of 6 bases from V and 5 bases from J, the junction contained 14 bases not matched to a gene. In nucleotides, the CDR3 is TGTGCCAGCAGGCCTATAAGGACAGGGAGGCGGAATGAAAAACTGTTTTTT. It is translated as CASRPIRTGRRNEKLFF.

V and J are TRBV6-8 and TRBJ1-2, with 7 bases lining up with TRBD1. CDR1 and CDR2 from the germline V gene are MNHGY and SAAAGT. The CDR3 has 10 residues. As DNA, the CDR3 is TGTAGGGGGCAAGGCTATGGCTACACCTTC. This encodes CRGQGYGYTF.

The chain recombines TRBV14 with TRBJ2-1, with TRBD2 identical over 8 bases. Trimming at V came to 4 bases and at J to 9 bases, leaving 20 bases not matched to a gene. The CDR3 covers 18 residues. Germline V CDR1 and CDR2: SGHDN, FVKESK. The CDR3 bases are TGTGCCAGCAGCCTTCGTGTCCTCCGAGCGGGAGAGGGCAGTGAGCAGTTCTTC. This encodes CASSLRVLRAGEGSEQFF.

In this sample, this clone turned up a few times. The rearrangement joins TRBV27 to TRBJ2-7; 7 bases are shared with TRBD2. V was clipped by 3 bases and J by 3 bases; unmatched bases: 8. Germline loops: CDR1 MNHEY, CDR2 SMNVEV (reference sequence). The CDR3 is 15 amino acids. The CDR3 is CASSFGGSPFYEQYF. CDR3 nucleotides: TGTGCCAGCAGTTTTGGCGGGAGCCCGTTCTACGAGCAGTACTTC.

The rearrangement links TRBV5-5 to TRBJ1-1; the D is unclear. Germline V lookup: CDR1 SGHKS, CDR2 YYEKEE (reference sequence). V dropped 1 base and J dropped 1 base, with 14 bases sitting between them. The CDR3 is made up of 16 amino acids. Here the CDR3 DNA reads TGTGCCAGCAGCTTGTGGCAGGTCCTTCCGAACACTGAAGCTTTCTTT. This sequence encodes CASSLWQVLPNTEAFF.

The chain uses TRBV12-3 or TRBV12-4 and TRBJ1-2; D is ambiguous. The ends were cut back, 5 bases at V and 6 bases at J, with 4 bases in the middle. The CDR3 runs to 10 residues. The CDR3 region has the DNA TGTGCCAGCAGTACGGATGGCTACACCTTC. Its translation is CASSTDGYTF.

The V gene is TRBV5-1, the J gene TRBJ2-3, with 8 bases fitting TRBD1. This CDR3 has 15 residues. With 4 bases clipped from V and 3 bases from J, the junction kept 7 bases outside the gene matches. Germline lookup yields CDR1 SGHRS and CDR2 YFSETQ. The CDR3 region has the DNA TGCGCCAGCAGCCAGACAGGGGTAAAAACAGATACGCAGTATTTT. It yields the protein CASSQTGVKTDTQYF.

This clone has only one observation. The V and J genes are TRBV2 and TRBJ2-1; 8 nucleotides agree with TRBD2. This CDR3 is built from 12 residues. The V gene end was trimmed by 8 bases and the J gene end by 6 bases; junction bases not matched to a gene: 3. Germline V gives CDR1 SNHLY, CDR2 FYNNEI. The CDR3, as DNA: TGTGCCAGCTCCGGGACTAGCAATGAGCAGTTCTTC. Amino acids: CASSGTSNEQFF.

V gene TRBV29-1 combines with J gene TRBJ2-5; TRBD2 matches 8 bases. The CDR3 spans 15 residues. J was trimmed by 7 bases and V by 0 bases; bases with no gene match: 10. Germline V gene lookup returns CDR1 SQVTM and CDR2 ANQGSEA. The CDR3 nucleotides read TGCAGCGTTGAAGATGGAGGACTAGCTTTAGGGACCCAGTACTTC. It codes for CSVEDGGLALGTQYF.

The genes are TRBV5-4 and TRBJ2-1, with 8 bases aligning to TRBD2. The germline V gene has CDR1 SGHNT and CDR2 YYREEE (reference sequence). The length of the CDR3 is 15 residues. V was pared by 4 bases and J by 7 bases, with 10 bases of the junction left unmatched. The CDR3 DNA follows: TGTGCCAGCAGCCAAAGCGGGAGAATTGGTAATGAGCAGTTCTTC. Translating it yields CASSQSGRIGNEQFF.

This chain connects TRBV5-8 to TRBJ2-7; D unclear. The germline V gene encodes CDR1 SGHTS and CDR2 YDEGEE. The V end lost 4 bases, the J end lost 3 bases, and 8 bases lay between the germline ends. CDR3 length: 12 amino acids. CDR3 bases: TGTGCCAGCAGCCCCCGGGTCTACGAGCAGTACTTC. Amino acid sequence: CASSPRVYEQYF.

The chain joins TRBV10-2 to TRBJ1-2; D ambiguous. V lost 7 bases and J 0 bases, leaving 9 bases between the germline ends. The CDR3 covers 13 residues. Germline V gives CDR1 WSHSY, CDR2 SAAADI. In DNA form, the CDR3 reads TGCGCCAGCATGGCCGGGACTAACTATGGCTACACCTTC. It specifies CASMAGTNYGYTF.

The chain is built from TRBV4-3 and TRBJ2-3; the D gene is possibly TRBD1 (6 bases). Between the trimmed V and J ends, which lost 0 bases and 3 bases, there was a span of 19 bases. The CDR3 is 18 residues long. Germline CDR1 and CDR2: LGHNA and YSLEER. CDR3 sequence: CASSQDLKGETWTDTQYF. In nucleotides, the CDR3 is TGCGCCAGCAGCCAAGACCTGAAGGGGGAAACGTGGACAGATACGCAGTATTTT.

V gene TRBV19 combines with J gene TRBJ1-6; 9 bases line up with TRBD1. V trimming: 5 bases; J trimming: 6 bases; junction bases outside the gene matches: 5. Germline values: CDR1 LNHDA, CDR2 SQIVND (reference sequence). CDR3 size: 15 residues. The CDR3 spells CASSSPGQGNSPLHF. The CDR3 DNA follows: TGTGCCAGTAGTTCTCCGGGACAGGGTAATTCACCCCTCCACTTT.

This chain connects TRBV20-1 to TRBJ2-1, with D unclear. CDR3 size: 14 residues. V lost 3 bases and J lost 0, with 9 bases in between. The V gene's germline CDR1 is DFQATT and CDR2 SNEGSKA (reference sequence). Here the CDR3 reads CSASVISSYNEQFF. CDR3 DNA sequence: TGCAGTGCTAGTGTAATTAGCTCCTACAATGAGCAGTTCTTC.

A note on this clone: Other nucleotide sequences in the sample specify the same CDR3. The gene calls are TRBV10-3 and TRBJ2-7; no reliable D call. V was clipped by 4 bases and J by 1 base, with 5 bases between them. The germline V gene encodes CDR1 ENHRY and CDR2 SYGVKD. The CDR3 extends over 12 amino acids. CDR3 bases: TGTGCCATCAGTGGACTGTCCTACGAGCAGTACTTC. Its protein product is CAISGLSYEQYF.

This sequence joins TRBV7-2 and TRBJ2-5; weak D call: TRBD1 (5 bases). The CDR3 sequence is 16 residues long. Germline V gene lookup returns CDR1 SGHTA and CDR2 FQGNSA. V gave up 1 base and J gave up 5 bases, with 17 bases separating them. CDR3 sequence (DNA): TGTGCCAGCAGCTTAGTCCAGGGTATGGGGTCGGAGACCCAGTACTTC. Translating gives CASSLVQGMGSETQYF.

The CDR3 reads CASSPPETGNYEQYF. The CDR3 bases are TGTGCCAGCAGTCCACCAGAGACTGGAAACTACGAGCAGTACTTC. The J gene is TRBJ2-7, the V gene TRBV6-6; D is unresolved. The CDR3 has 15 residues. Germline values: CDR1 MNHNY, CDR2 SVGAGI (reference sequence). The V end lost 5 bases, the J end lost 3 bases, and 17 bases lay between the germline ends.

This CDR3 is CASSREDEKLFF. In nucleotides, the CDR3 is TGTGCCAGTAGCCGGGAAGACGAAAAACTGTTTTTT. The chain is built from TRBV19 and TRBJ1-4, with D hard to call. V was trimmed by 6 bases and J by 8 bases, leaving 10 bases between them. Germline CDR1 is LNHDA and CDR2 is SQIVND (reference sequence). The CDR3 runs to 12 residues.

The J gene is TRBJ2-1, the V gene TRBV30, with D tentatively TRBD2 (5 bases). CDR3 length: 14 amino acids. Trimming left V 5 bases short and J 9 bases short, with 20 bases between. Germline CDR1 and CDR2: GTSNPN and SVGIG (reference sequence). Written as DNA, the CDR3 is TGTGCCTGGGATCCTCCCGCGGGTAGAAGTGAGCAGTTCTTC. As protein: CAWDPPAGRSEQFF.

V is TRBV5-6 and J is TRBJ2-1; no clear D gene. Germline assignment: CDR1 SGHDT and CDR2 YYEEEE. The V end lost 1 base, the J end lost 5 bases, and 4 bases lay between the germline ends. This CDR3 has 12 residues. Here the CDR3 DNA reads TGTGCCAGCAGCTTGCCTAACAATGAGCAGTTCTTC. Residues: CASSLPNNEQFF.